This is a list of T cell receptor beta chains from one sample in a study of human T cells and chemical hapten exposure. Via MiXCR, TCRdb re-called the RACE reads, giving one row per CDR3 protein. This table holds approximately 89,000 distinct CDR3 sequences, more than 6.5% found once. The source was whole blood, collected in connection with sensitization to the hapten diphenylcyclopropenone (DPC). These receptors originate from a woman in her thirties with alopecia areata. Some clones in this sample may be carry-over from other donors' samples. The CDR3 runs from the conserved cysteine through the conserved F or W. The D gene is left open where the match is weak. Expanded clones are given a class, and other clones once, few, many or no size at all.

>TRBJ1-1|TRBD1|.|TRBV5-8
CASSHGTGQMNTEAFF
TGTGCCAGCAGCCACGGGACAGGGCAAATGAACACTGAAGCTTTCTTT
>TRBJ2-2|.|many|TRBV5-5
CASSSSGRKNTGELFF
TGTGCCAGCAGCTCCAGCGGGCGGAAGAACACCGGGGAGCTGTTTTTT
>TRBJ1-6|.|once|TRBV20-1
CSARDLGGLGNSPLHF
TGCAGTGCTAGAGATCTGGGGGGGCTAGGTAATTCACCCCTCCACTTT
>TRBJ1-3|TRBD1|many|TRBV7-2
CASSRTGASGNTIYF
TGTGCCAGCAGCCGGACAGGCGCCTCTGGAAACACCATATATTTT
>TRBJ1-6|TRBD1|.|TRBV12-3/TRBV12-4
CASSQRQGFKSPLHF
TGTGCCAGCAGTCAACGACAGGGTTTCAAATCACCCCTCCACTTT
>TRBJ2-3|.|many|TRBV20-1
CSARASTDTQYF
TGCAGTGCAAGAGCCAGCACAGATACGCAGTATTTT
>TRBJ1-4|.|many|TRBV5-1
CASSLAGQSEKLFF
TGCGCCAGCAGCTTGGCCGGGCAGTCAGAAAAACTGTTTTTT
>TRBJ1-1|.|few|TRBV6-5
CASFSGQGDTEAFF
TGTGCCAGCTTTTCAGGACAAGGGGACACTGAAGCTTTCTTT
>TRBJ1-4|.|few|TRBV3-1
CASSQGGTGNEKLFF
TGTGCCAGCAGCCAAGGGGGCACAGGCAATGAAAAACTGTTTTTT
>TRBJ2-2|TRBD2|.|TRBV5-1
CASSFSGMNTGELFF
TGCGCCAGCAGCTTTAGCGGGATGAACACCGGGGAGCTGTTTTTT
>TRBJ2-1|.|.|TRBV20-1
CSAKKGGSYNEQFF
TGCAGTGCCAAGAAGGGGGGTTCCTACAATGAGCAGTTCTTC
>TRBJ2-3|.|.|TRBV6-1
CVSSVGIISTDTQYF
TGTGTCAGCAGTGTCGGCATTATAAGCACAGATACGCAGTATTTT
>TRBJ1-2|.|many|TRBV12-2
CASRPDSTTARVNYGYTF
TGTGCAAGTCGCCCAGACTCCACGACGGCAAGAGTTAACTATGGCTACACCTTC
>TRBJ1-1|.|few|TRBV25-1
CASSDQGTEAFF
TGTGCCAGCAGTGATCAGGGGACTGAAGCTTTCTTT
>TRBJ1-1|.|few|TRBV20-1
CSARLGGRNTEAFF
TGCAGTGCTAGGTTAGGGGGACGAAACACTGAAGCTTTCTTT
>TRBJ2-1|TRBD2|many|TRBV6-5
CASSLSGLAGGPPYNEQFF
TGTGCCAGCAGTTTATCGGGACTAGCGGGGGGGCCCCCCTACAATGAGCAGTTCTTC
>TRBJ1-1|.|few|TRBV5-4
CASSKVDRKNTEAFF
TGTGCCAGCAGCAAGGTGGACAGAAAGAACACTGAAGCTTTCTTT
>TRBJ1-3|TRBD1|few|TRBV29-1
CSVAGGTGSGNTIYF
TGCAGCGTTGCGGGGGGGACAGGCTCTGGAAACACCATATATTTT
>TRBJ1-1|.|few|TRBV12-5
CASGRSYTEAFF
TGTGCTAGTGGCCGTAGCTACACTGAAGCTTTCTTT
>TRBJ2-3|.|many|TRBV5-1
CASSLYREPPDTQYF
TGCGCCAGCAGCTTGTACAGGGAACCCCCAGATACGCAGTATTTT
>TRBJ2-2|.|many|TRBV12-3/TRBV12-4
CASSLASFGRGQGYTGELFF
TGTGCCAGCAGTTTAGCAAGTTTTGGACGGGGCCAGGGCTACACCGGGGAGCTGTTTTTT
>TRBJ2-3|TRBD2|.|TRBV10-2
CASSETSGGLKDTQYF
TGCGCCAGCAGTGAAACTAGCGGGGGGCTTAAAGATACGCAGTATTTT
>TRBJ2-1|.|few|TRBV18
CASSPNRENEQFF
TGTGCCAGCTCACCAAACAGGGAAAATGAGCAGTTCTTC
>TRBJ2-7|.|.|TRBV11-2
CASSPGNDEQYF
TGTGCCAGCAGCCCAGGGAACGACGAGCAGTACTTC
>TRBJ1-2|.|.|TRBV19
CASSMTELGYTF
TGTGCCAGTAGTATGACCGAACTCGGCTACACCTTC
>TRBJ2-3|.|few|TRBV14
CASSQPGATDTQYF
TGTGCCAGCAGCCAACCTGGGGCCACAGATACGCAGTATTTT
>TRBJ2-7|TRBD1|many|TRBV7-8
CASSSRTGVVREQYF
TGTGCCAGCAGCTCCAGGACAGGGGTCGTTCGAGAGCAGTACTTC
>TRBJ2-1|.|many|TRBV11-2
CASNTLLGDHSDEQFF
TGTGCCAGCAACACCCTATTGGGGGATCACTCGGATGAGCAGTTCTTC
>TRBJ2-5|.|few|TRBV6-5
CASRTTGGAQETQYF
TGTGCCAGCAGAACCACCGGAGGAGCCCAAGAGACCCAGTACTTC
>TRBJ2-7|.|many|TRBV11-2
CASSLLQGWQYF
TGTGCCAGCAGCTTGCTACAGGGTTGGCAGTACTTC
>TRBJ2-1|.|many|TRBV6-6
CASTPRESYNEQFF
TGTGCCAGCACCCCCCGGGAGTCCTACAATGAGCAGTTCTTC
>TRBJ1-3|.|many|TRBV3-1
CASSSWDKAHSGNTIYF
TGTGCCAGCAGCTCGTGGGACAAGGCCCACTCTGGAAACACCATATATTTT
>TRBJ1-6|TRBD1|many|TRBV5-1
CASSAAGQGLYSPLHF
TGCGCCAGCAGCGCGGCGGGACAGGGGTTGTATTCACCCCTCCACTTT
>TRBJ2-7|TRBD1|few|TRBV20-1
CSASTTGTSYEQYF
TGCAGTGCTAGTACGACAGGGACATCCTACGAGCAGTACTTC
>TRBJ1-2|.|many|TRBV5-1
CASSLALDFQPGYTF
TGCGCCAGCAGCTTGGCTTTGGACTTCCAGCCTGGCTACACCTTC
>TRBJ2-3|.|few|TRBV12-3/TRBV12-4
CASSFASLTDTQYF
TGTGCCAGCAGTTTTGCTAGCCTCACAGATACGCAGTATTTT
>TRBJ2-7|.|many|TRBV10-2
CASSGSSSSYEQYF
TGCGCCAGCAGCGGTAGCTCAAGCTCCTACGAGCAGTACTTC
>TRBJ1-1|.|few|TRBV6-6
CASSHPENTEAFF
TGTGCCAGCAGTCATCCGGAGAACACTGAAGCTTTCTTT